One sample yielded the 5 T cell receptor beta chains listed below, sequenced in a study of blood T cell repertoires in COVID-19. Here immunoSEQ multiplex PCR was the method, and the copy in TCRdb shows in-frame clones only, minus some. This repertoire shows 150,000 to 200,000 clones, more than 75% found once; its top ten account for about 2%. Material: peripheral blood. The receptor source for this set is a man aged 18 to 30 with acute or convalescent COVID-19.

The chain couples TRBV27 to TRBJ2-5; the match to TRBD1 covers 9 bases. J lost 2 bases, V lost 3 bases, and 13 bases had no gene match. CDR1 and CDR2 (germline): MNHEY, SMNVEV (reference sequence). The CDR3 sequence is 18 residues long. The CDR3 protein is CASSLGQGILGVQETQYF. The CDR3 DNA is TGTGCCAGCAGTTTGGGACAGGGAATTTTGGGGGTACAAGAGACCCAGTACTTC.

The genes are TRBV15 and TRBJ2-7; 7 positions match TRBD2. CDR3 length: 17 residues. Trimming cost V 0 bases and J 2 bases; bases outside gene matches: 10. Germline V lookup: CDR1 LNHNV, CDR2 YYDKDF (reference sequence). CDR3 residues: CATSRDFGRPPPYEQYF. The CDR3 DNA sequence: TGTGCCACCAGCAGAGATTTCGGGAGGCCACCCCCCTACGAGCAGTACTTC.

The chain recombines TRBV4-1 with TRBJ1-2; possibly TRBD1 for D (5 bases). The ends were cut back, 7 bases at V and 6 bases at J, with 36 bases in the middle. Germline CDR1 and CDR2: MGHRA and YSYEKL. CDR3 length equals 20 residues. CDR3: CASTFKTGGSPGTAPDGYTF. In nucleotides, the CDR3 is TGCGCCAGCACCTTTAAAACCGGGGGGAGTCCGGGCACAGCCCCCGATGGCTACACCTTC.

The CDR3 nucleotides read TGTGCCAGCAGGCAAGACAGGGGGCCCAATCAGCCCCAGCATTTT. Its translation is CASRQDRGPNQPQHF. The chain carries TRBV6-5 and TRBJ1-5; 10 positions agree with TRBD1. This CDR3 contains 15 residues. Germline assignment: CDR1 MNHEY and CDR2 SVGAGI. The V segment lost 6 bases and the J segment 3 bases; nucleotides outside the gene matches: 5.

This sequence joins TRBV11-2 and TRBJ1-4, with 9 bases identical to TRBD1. Germline V lookup: CDR1 SGHAT, CDR2 FQNNGV. There are 19 residues in the CDR3. Trimming at V came to 2 bases and at J to 2 bases, leaving 12 bases not matched to a gene. Here the CDR3 DNA reads TGTGCCAGCAGCTTACGACCGGGACAGGGCGGGTGGACTAATGAAAAACTGTTTTTT. Its translation: CASSLRPGQGGWTNEKLFF.